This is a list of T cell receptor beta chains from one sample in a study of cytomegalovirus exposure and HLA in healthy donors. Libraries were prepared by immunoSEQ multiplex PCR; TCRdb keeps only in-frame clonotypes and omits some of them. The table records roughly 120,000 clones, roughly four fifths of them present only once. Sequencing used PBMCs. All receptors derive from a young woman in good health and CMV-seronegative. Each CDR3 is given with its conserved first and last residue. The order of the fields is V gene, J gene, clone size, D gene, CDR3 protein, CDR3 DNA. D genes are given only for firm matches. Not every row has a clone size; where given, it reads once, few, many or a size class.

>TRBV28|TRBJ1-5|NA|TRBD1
CASSLYRDRYQPQHF
TGTGCCAGCAGCCTCTACCGGGACAGATATCAGCCCCAGCATTTT
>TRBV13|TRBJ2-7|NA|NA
CASSLTASYEQYF
TGTGCCAGCAGCTTGACTGCTTCCTACGAGCAGTACTTC
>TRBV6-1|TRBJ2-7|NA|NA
CASSALDYEQYF
TGTGCCAGCAGTGCATTGGACTACGAGCAGTACTTC
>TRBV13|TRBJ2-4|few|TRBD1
CASSLIPKDRQGPKNIQYF
TGTGCCAGCAGCTTAATCCCCAAAGACCGACAGGGGCCCAAAAACATTCAGTACTTC
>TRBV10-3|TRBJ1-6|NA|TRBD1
CAISESDRLNSPLHF
TGTGCCATCAGTGAGTCGGACAGGCTTAATTCACCCCTCCACTTT
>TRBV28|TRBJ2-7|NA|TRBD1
CASSLPSRDSSYEQYF
TGTGCCAGCAGCCTACCCAGCAGGGACAGCTCCTACGAGCAGTACTTC
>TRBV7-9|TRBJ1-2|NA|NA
CASSPLGPGGYTF
TGTGCCAGCAGCCCCCTGGGTCCAGGGGGCTACACCTTC
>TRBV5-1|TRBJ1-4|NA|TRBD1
CASSRGGQGGEKLFF
TGCGCCAGCAGCCGAGGCGGACAGGGAGGTGAAAAACTGTTTTTT
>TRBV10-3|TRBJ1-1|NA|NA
CAIRRDFNAEAFF
TGTGCCATTCGCAGGGATTTTAACGCTGAAGCTTTCTTT
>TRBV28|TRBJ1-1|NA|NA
CASSLSAIANTEAFF
TGTGCCAGCAGTCTCTCCGCGATAGCGAACACTGAAGCTTTCTTT
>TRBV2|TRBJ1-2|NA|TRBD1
CASGGTGGIGGYTF
TGTGCCAGCGGTGGGACAGGGGGCATCGGTGGCTACACCTTC
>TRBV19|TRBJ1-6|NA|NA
CASSTVTRGNSPLHF
TGTGCCAGTAGTACCGTAACGAGGGGGAATTCACCCCTCCACTTT
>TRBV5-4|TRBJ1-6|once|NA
CASSPRGGDNSPLHF
TGTGCCAGCAGCCCACGCGGGGGTGATAATTCACCCCTCCACTTT
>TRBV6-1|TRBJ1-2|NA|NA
CASTGGFGGYTF
TGTGCCAGCACGGGAGGGTTTGGTGGCTACACCTTC
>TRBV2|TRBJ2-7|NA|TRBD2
CASSVSGGSSYEQYF
TGTGCCAGCAGTGTTAGCGGGGGTAGCTCCTACGAGCAGTACTTC
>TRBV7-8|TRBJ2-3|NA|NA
CASSYGGATDTQYF
TGTGCCAGCAGCTACGGCGGGGCGACAGATACGCAGTATTTT
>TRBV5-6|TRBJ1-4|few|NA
CASSRGLGLTNEKLFF
TGTGCCAGCAGCAGGGGACTTGGATTAACTAATGAAAAACTGTTTTTT
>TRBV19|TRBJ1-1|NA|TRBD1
CASSTQGQKNTEAFF
TGTGCCAGTAGTACCCAGGGACAGAAGAACACTGAAGCTTTCTTT
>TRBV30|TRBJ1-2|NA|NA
CACNGPSGRGYTF
TGTGCCTGTAATGGGCCTTCAGGTCGGGGCTACACCTTC
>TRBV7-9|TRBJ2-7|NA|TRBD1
CASSFPRGQTYEQYF
TGTGCCAGCAGCTTCCCGAGGGGGCAGACCTACGAGCAGTACTTC
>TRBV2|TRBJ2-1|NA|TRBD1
CASTDRGLYNEQFF
TGTGCCAGCACAGACAGGGGGCTATACAATGAGCAGTTCTTC
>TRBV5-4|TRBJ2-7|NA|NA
CASSLQLSYEQYF
TGTGCCAGCAGCTTGCAACTTTCCTACGAGCAGTACTTC
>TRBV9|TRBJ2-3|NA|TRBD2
CASSVPRAGGYTDTQYF
TGTGCCAGCAGCGTACCTCGGGCGGGGGGGTACACAGATACGCAGTATTTT
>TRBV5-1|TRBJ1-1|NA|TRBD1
CASSPRTGDLTEAFF
TGCGCCAGCAGCCCCAGGACAGGGGACCTGACTGAAGCTTTCTTT
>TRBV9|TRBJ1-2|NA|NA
CASSVAPEESGYTF
TGTGCCAGCAGCGTAGCCCCAGAGGAGAGTGGCTACACCTTC
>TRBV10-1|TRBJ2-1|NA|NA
CASSATGRGEQFF
TGCGCCAGCAGCGCCACGGGCCGGGGTGAGCAGTTCTTC
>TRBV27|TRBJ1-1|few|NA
CASSKGDTSGAFF
TGTGCCAGCAGTAAGGGGGACACCTCGGGGGCTTTCTTT
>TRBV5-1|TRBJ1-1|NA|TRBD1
CASSSGPGQLDTEAFF
TGCGCCAGCAGCTCGGGCCCGGGACAGTTGGACACTGAAGCTTTCTTT
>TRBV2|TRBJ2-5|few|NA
CASSFRQNQETQYF
TGTGCCAGCAGTTTTCGACAAAACCAAGAGACCCAGTACTTC
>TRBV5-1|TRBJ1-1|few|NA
CASSTRYGTEAFF
TGCGCCAGCAGCACCCGTTACGGCACTGAAGCTTTCTTT
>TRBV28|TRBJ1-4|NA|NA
CASRGSGREKLFF
TGTGCCAGCAGAGGTAGCGGACGTGAAAAACTGTTTTTT